The entry below describes one TCR beta chain. An end of the junction does not agree with germline; a read error may underlie this. This CDR3 is also generated by other DNA sequences in the sample. PCR was performed using 60 Vbeta and 13 Jbeta primers. Sequencing used immunoSEQ multiplex PCR; TCRdb keeps in-frame clones, though not all of them. The repertoire holds about 140,000 clones, with roughly 80% as singletons. The CDR3 sequence is 13 residues long. CDR1 is SGHAT and CDR2 is FQDESV in the germline V gene (reference sequence). The data stem from a study of cytomegalovirus exposure and HLA in healthy donors.

This sequence was found in a man in his late teens or twenties in good health and CMV-seronegative. The sequenced sample was PBMCs. V and J are TRBV11-1 and TRBJ1-1, with D possibly TRBD1 on 6 matching bases. The CDR3 here is CASSFGTSIQAFF. DNA for the CDR3: TGTGCCAGCAGCTTCGGGACATCCATCCAAGCCTTCTTT.